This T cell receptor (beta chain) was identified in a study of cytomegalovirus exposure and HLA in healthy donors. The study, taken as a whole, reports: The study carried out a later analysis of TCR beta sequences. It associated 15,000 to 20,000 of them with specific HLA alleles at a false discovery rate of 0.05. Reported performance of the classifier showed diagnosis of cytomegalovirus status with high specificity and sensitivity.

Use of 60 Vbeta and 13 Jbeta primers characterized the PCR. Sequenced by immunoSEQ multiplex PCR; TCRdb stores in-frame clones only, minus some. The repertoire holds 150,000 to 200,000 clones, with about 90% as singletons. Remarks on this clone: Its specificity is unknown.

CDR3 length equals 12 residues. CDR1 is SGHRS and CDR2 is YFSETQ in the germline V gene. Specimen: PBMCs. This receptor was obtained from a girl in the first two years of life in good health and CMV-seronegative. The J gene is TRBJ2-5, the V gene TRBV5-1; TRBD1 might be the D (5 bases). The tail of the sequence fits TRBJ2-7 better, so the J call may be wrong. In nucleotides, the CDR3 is TGCGCCAGCAGCATAACAGGTGACGAGCAGTACTTC. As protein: CASSITGDEQYF.